The T cell receptor (beta chain) under discussion was sequenced for a study of OX40 agonist ivuxolimab in advanced cancers. Study as a whole: Antecedent anti-PD-1, anti-PD-L1 or anti-CTLA-4 therapy was permissible, with roughly 40% having received some.

Produced via immunoSEQ multiplex PCR; TCRdb's table is partial and in-frame only. The sample comprises tens of thousands of clones, around nine tenths of which are singletons, and approximately 0.28% rests with the top ten. The source of this sequence is an adult with an advanced solid tumor such as melanoma, head and neck, liver or kidney cancer. Sequenced material: CD4+ or CD8+ T cells sorted from blood, taken in a trial of the OX40 agonist ivuxolimab.

DNA of the CDR3: TGTGCCACCAGCCTGGACGGGGGGAGGAAGGAGACCCAGTACTTC. This gives the protein CATSLDGGRKETQYF. This chain connects TRBV15 to TRBJ2-5; the match to TRBD2 covers 7 bases. The V gene's germline CDR1 is LNHNV and CDR2 YYDKDF (reference sequence). J gave up 5 bases and V 5 bases, and 11 bases lay outside the gene matches. The CDR3 is 15 amino acids.